Listed here are 21 T cell receptor beta chains from one sample, sequenced in a study of blood T cell repertoires in COVID-19. TCRdb's table, derived via immunoSEQ multiplex PCR, lists solely in-frame clones and lacks some. The sample contains roughly 150,000 clones, about nine tenths of which appear only once. Sequencing used peripheral blood. These receptors all stem from a woman older than 75 with acute or convalescent COVID-19.

The chain combines TRBV7-3 with TRBJ2-6; D gene unclear. CDR3 length: 15 residues. Germline V gene lookup returns CDR1 SGHTA and CDR2 FQGTGA. V lost 2 bases and J lost 0, with 5 bases in between. CDR3 sequence: CASSLWSSGANVLTF. CDR3 DNA sequence: TGTGCCAGCAGCTTATGGAGCTCTGGGGCCAACGTCCTGACTTTC. The entire variable domain, with the rest obtained from reference TRBV7-3 and TRBJ2-6, is as follows: GAGVSQTPSNKVTEKGKYVELRCDPISGHTALYWYRQSLGQGPEFLIYFQGTGAADDSGLPNDRFFAVRPEGSVSTLKIQRTERGDSAVYLCASSLWSSGANVLTFGAGSRLTVL.

This clone came up once. This chain connects TRBV5-1 to TRBJ2-7; D perhaps matches TRBD2 (5 bases). The CDR3 loop spans 16 amino acids. In germline, CDR1 is SGHRS, CDR2 YFSETQ. V was trimmed by 0 bases and J by 4 bases, leaving 17 bases between them. The CDR3 region has the DNA TGCGCCAGCAGCTTGGTTTCGGGGTCCCGTGGATACGAGCAGTACTTC. It encodes CASSLVSGSRGYEQYF.

This chain joins TRBV7-9 and TRBJ2-5; 10 nucleotides agree with TRBD2. The CDR3 totals 15 residues. Germline loops: CDR1 SEHNR, CDR2 FQNEAQ (reference sequence). Unmatched junction bases numbered 2, after V lost 1 base and J lost 3 bases. The DNA for the CDR3 is TGTGCCAGCAGCTTAGTAGCGGGGGGAAAAGAGACCCAGTACTTC. It is translated as CASSLVAGGKETQYF.

This clone was detected once. The rearrangement joins TRBV12-5 to TRBJ1-2, with TRBD1 matching over 7 bases. Germline loops: CDR1 LGHNT, CDR2 FRNRAP. This CDR3 is built from 12 residues. J was trimmed by 5 bases and V by 7 bases; bases with no gene match: 4. Here the CDR3 DNA reads TGTGCTAGTGCCCTACAGGGGTATGGCTACACCTTC. Its translation is CASALQGYGYTF.

The V gene is TRBV18, the J gene TRBJ1-2, with unresolved D. The V end lost 5 bases, the J end lost 6 bases, and 10 bases lay between the germline ends. Germline CDR1 reads KGHSH; CDR2 reads LQKENI. This CDR3 has 12 residues. The CDR3 nucleotides read TGTGCCAGCTCATCGTCGGGTGATGGCTACACCTTC. It is translated as CASSSSGDGYTF.

The V and J genes are TRBV6-5 and TRBJ1-2; D gene ambiguous. The CDR3 covers 13 residues. In germline, CDR1 is MNHEY, CDR2 SVGAGI. The V gene lost 11 bases and the J gene lost 2 bases, with 15 bases spanning the gap. CDR3 bases: TGTGCCGCCAGCATAGGGAGGAACTATGGCTACACCTTC. Residues: CAASIGRNYGYTF.

V gene TRBV30 combines with J gene TRBJ2-7; 11 bases map to TRBD1. CDR1 is GTSNPN, CDR2 SVGIG, per germline (reference sequence). With 2 bases clipped from V and 5 bases from J, the junction kept 2 bases outside the gene matches. This CDR3 comprises 13 residues. CDR3 bases: TGTGCCTGGAGTCCGGGACAGGGGGACGAGCAGTACTTC. Translated, it gives CAWSPGQGDEQYF.

The chain recombines TRBV6-6 with TRBJ2-7; a possible D gene is TRBD1 (5 bases). The V end was cut by 2 bases, the J end by 1 base, with 12 bases between. In germline, CDR1 is MNHNY, CDR2 SVGAGI (reference sequence). The CDR3 loop spans 15 amino acids. Written as DNA, the CDR3 is TGTGCCAGCAGTTACGGTGATGACAGATCCTACGAGCAGTACTTC. Its translation: CASSYGDDRSYEQYF.

The rearrangement uses TRBV6-5 and TRBJ1-6, with TRBD1 matching 10 bases. The V gene end was trimmed by 0 bases and the J gene end by 5 bases; junction bases not matched to a gene: 1. The length of the CDR3 is 16 residues. Germline V CDR1 and CDR2: MNHEY, SVGAGI. The DNA for the CDR3 is TGTGCCAGCAGTTACTCAGGGACAGGGGATAATTCACCCCTCCACTTT. Its translation: CASSYSGTGDNSPLHF.

In this sample, this clone turned up a few times. For the CDR3, the DNA is TGTGCCAGCAGCCTTACAGGGACGTTGAATGAGCAGTTCTTC. It codes for CASSLTGTLNEQFF. The chain couples TRBV7-9 to TRBJ2-1, with D tentatively TRBD1 (6 bases). CDR3 length: 14 amino acids. Germline CDR1 is SEHNR and CDR2 is FQNEAQ (reference sequence). V gave up 5 bases and J gave up 7 bases, with 15 bases separating them. Variable domain in full (rest from reference TRBV7-9 and TRBJ2-1): DTGVSQNPRHKITKRGQNVTFRCDPISEHNRLYWYRQTLGQGPEFLTYFQNEAQLEKSRLLSDRFSAERPKGSFSTLEIQRTEQGDSAMYLCASSLTGTLNEQFFGPGTRLTVL.

The chain has TRBV7-9 and TRBJ1-2, with 8 bases lining up with TRBD1. The CDR3 is 16 amino acids. CDR1 is SEHNR, CDR2 FQNEAQ, per germline (reference sequence). Trimming cost V 5 bases and J 6 bases; bases outside gene matches: 14. The CDR3 protein is CASSQGTGGNSDGYTF. CDR3 DNA sequence: TGTGCCAGCAGCCAGGGGACAGGCGGTAATTCAGATGGCTACACCTTC.

The V call is TRBV5-6, the J call TRBJ1-2; TRBD1 agrees at 10 bases. CDR1 and CDR2 from the germline V gene are SGHDT and YYEEEE. This CDR3 has 13 residues. J gave up 8 bases and V 4 bases, and 5 bases lay outside the gene matches. CDR3 bases: TGTGCCAGCAGCCCAGGACAGGGGGACGGCTACACCTTC. The encoded protein is CASSPGQGDGYTF.

The chain combines TRBV18 with TRBJ2-5; weak D call: TRBD2 (6 bases). From germline, CDR1 is KGHSH and CDR2 LQKENI. Deletions cut 3 bases from V and 0 bases from J, with 8 bases between. This CDR3 spans 14 amino acids. CDR3 sequence (DNA): TGTGCCAGCTCACCCCGGGAGTACCAAGAGACCCAGTACTTC. Its translation is CASSPREYQETQYF.

This clone is a singleton in its sample. The chain combines TRBV12-3 or TRBV12-4 with TRBJ1-2; 7 bases line up with TRBD1. Trimming removed 8 bases from V and 8 bases from J; junction bases left unmatched: 11. This CDR3 comprises 13 residues. The CDR3 protein is CASARRQGYGYTF. CDR3 nucleotides: TGTGCCAGCGCGAGACGACAGGGCTACGGCTACACCTTC.

Comments on this clone: In the same sample, other DNA sequences code for this CDR3. The CDR3 DNA sequence: TGTGCCAGCAGCCAAGATTTGTCAGTCCAAGAGACCCAGTACTTC. Protein product: CASSQDLSVQETQYF. This chain uses TRBV4-2 with TRBJ2-5; unclear D gene. This CDR3 region has 15 residues. Germline assignment: CDR1 LGHNA and CDR2 YNFKEQ. V dropped 0 bases and J dropped 1 base, with 9 bases sitting between them.

The chain combines TRBV30 with TRBJ1-1; TRBD1 is a possible D gene (6 bases). With 3 bases removed from V and 1 base from J, the gap between germline ends came to 9 bases. CDR3 size: 13 residues. CDR1 and CDR2 from the germline V gene are GTSNPN and SVGIG (reference sequence). CDR3 residues: CAWSIQGNTEAFF. As DNA, the CDR3 is TGTGCCTGGAGCATACAGGGGAACACTGAAGCTTTCTTT.

This chain links TRBV19 with TRBJ1-1; TRBD1 matches 7 bases. CDR3 length equals 16 residues. With 3 bases clipped from V and 1 base from J, the junction kept 8 bases outside the gene matches. Germline lookup yields CDR1 LNHDA and CDR2 SQIVND (reference sequence). The CDR3 region has the DNA TGTGCCAGTAGTATTAGAAAAGGGGGCCGGAACACTGAAGCTTTCTTT. It translates to CASSIRKGGRNTEAFF.

This clone was seen a handful of times. The J gene is TRBJ2-1, the V gene TRBV19, with 11 nucleotides matching TRBD2. Germline trimming cut 5 bases from V and 8 bases from J; bases unmatched to any gene: 11. Germline assignment: CDR1 LNHDA and CDR2 SQIVND (reference sequence). CDR3 size: 16 residues. CDR3 region: CASSFQTTSGVHEQFF. The CDR3 DNA sequence: TGTGCCAGTAGTTTTCAGACGACTAGCGGGGTCCATGAGCAGTTCTTC.

The chain uses TRBV5-1 and TRBJ2-3; D is perhaps TRBD1 (5 bases). CDR3 size: 16 residues. Germline loops: CDR1 SGHRS, CDR2 YFSETQ. Trimming left V 7 bases short and J 6 bases short, with 24 bases between. The CDR3 loop is CASYTLQGASWDTQYF. The CDR3 bases are TGCGCCAGCTACACCCTCCAGGGCGCTTCTTGGGATACGCAGTATTTT. Full variable domain (remainder filled in from reference TRBV5-1 and TRBJ2-3): KAGVTQTPRYLIKTRGQQVTLSCSPISGHRSVSWYQQTPGQGLQFLFEYFSETQRNKGNFPGRFSGRQFSNSRSEMNVSTLELGDSALYLCASYTLQGASWDTQYFGPGTRLTVL.

This clone has a handful of counts. CDR3 bases: TGTGCCAGCAGCGGCCGGAGGCGCAGTGAAGCTTTCTTT. Its translation: CASSGRRRSEAFF. This sequence joins TRBV6-7 and TRBJ1-1, with D unclear. TRBV6-7 is an ORF, and what it does is uncertain. V gave up 6 bases and J gave up 7 bases, with 15 bases separating them. CDR3 length equals 13 residues.

This clone was detected only a few times. The chain is built from TRBV30 and TRBJ1-2, with 7 bases lining up with TRBD1. Germline CDR1 reads GTSNPN; CDR2 reads SVGIG (reference sequence). After removal of 2 bases from V and 8 bases from J, the junction contained 11 bases not matched to a gene. The CDR3 contains 14 residues. In DNA, the CDR3 is TGTGCCTGGAGTAACAGGGGCGGAGGAGGCGGCTACACCTTC. Its translation is CAWSNRGGGGGYTF.